The present T cell receptor beta chain was sequenced within a study of control samples from healthy donors and cancer patients. Trimming removed 5 bases from V and 1 base from J; junction bases left unmatched: 4. From germline, CDR1 is MNHEY and CDR2 SMNVEV (reference sequence). This CDR3 is 14 amino acids long. Repertoires were generated with immunoSEQ multiplex PCR, while TCRdb's copy carries only in-frame clones and drops some. The data show approximately 170,000 clones, with more than 80% seen just once and just over 1.4% held by the top ten. The sequence came from a man aged 25-40 years in good health. Material: blood. The chain couples TRBV27 to TRBJ1-1, with TRBD1 matching 7 bases. CDR3 sequence: CASSPRDRNTEAFF. The CDR3 DNA is TGTGCCAGCAGTCCTAGGGACAGGAACACTGAAGCTTTCTTT.